This TCR beta chain stems from a study of T cells in Graves' hyperthyroidism and ophthalmopathy. Study-wide context: Peripheral blood collection took place at initial diagnosis, before any treatment. Study outcomes and limitations: Among clonotypes expanded in thyroid above 0.001, most were also found in blood.

In regard to this clonotype: What it binds is unknown.

Trimming left V 7 bases short and J 1 base short, with 13 bases between. CDR3 length equals 15 residues. RNA transcripts served as the template for amplifying TCR beta CDR3 regions. HTBI primers were the set used in a first-round RT-PCR of the TCR CDR3. TCRdb recomputed calls from the multiplex PCR reads with MiXCR, one row per CDR3 protein. The table records roughly 630,000 distinct CDR3 sequences, more than 15% of them present only once. Input material: blood. V usage is TRBV12-3 or TRBV12-4 and J usage is TRBJ2-2, with a weak D call TRBD2 (5 bases). The sequence was obtained from a woman aged 25 to 39 with Graves' hyperthyroidism. CDR3 in DNA: TGTGCCAGCATAACCGGACTCCTGAACACCGGGGAGCTGTTTTTT. It translates to CASITGLLNTGELFF.